This T cell receptor (beta chain) originates from a study of T cell repertoires in cytomegalovirus infection. Study in general: Based on public TCR beta signatures, there were indications of CMV infection and of a matching HLA type. Study observations and caveats: Clonotype analysis showed dominance of the ex vivo response by HLA-C-restricted CMV-specific TCR beta clonotypes.

TCRdb recomputed calls from the reads with MiXCR, one row per CDR3 protein. The table shows about 150,000 distinct CDR3 sequences, with about 25% occurring only once. There are a few counts of this clonotype. The antigen remains undetermined. The CDR3 is 15 residues long. Looked up from germline, CDR1 is MNHNY and CDR2 is SVGAGI (reference sequence). Between the trimmed V and J ends, which lost 4 bases and 1 base, there was a span of 14 bases. The source of this sequence is a human donor in good health (CMV status not recorded). Some clones in this sample may be carry-over from other donors' samples. This chain joins TRBV6-6 and TRBJ2-7, with D perhaps TRBD1 or TRBD2 (5 bases each). The sequenced material came from PBMCs. As DNA, the CDR3 is TGTGCCAGCAGTTCCCCAGGGACCCAATCCTACGAGCAGTACTTC. Translated, it gives CASSSPGTQSYEQYF.